A single sample gave rise to the 25 T cell receptor beta chains below, sequenced in a study of T-cell memory formation after mild COVID-19 (TCRdb year 2021). Receptors were amplified or captured by 5' RACE. Sequenced on an Illumina NovaSeq 6000. TCRdb passed the public sequencing reads through fastp at Q25 and MiXCR, retaining productive beta sequences. For every CDR3 protein sequence, its rows merge into one entry that carries the most common genes and DNA. Present in this sample are a few hundred thousand distinct CDR3 sequences, about 20% of which were seen just once. The top ten clonotypes cover around 7.7% of the sample. Material: PBMCs or a T cell subset sorted from them (not recorded which). Every receptor here comes from an adult woman who had mild COVID-19 (a few samples of this study predate the infection). The sample titles of this study are shuffled in the database, so cell type and time point are left out; the donor was told from shared clones.

This clonotype was detected only a few times. The chain joins TRBV12-3 or TRBV12-4 to TRBJ1-1, with D hard to call. This CDR3 region has 13 residues. Between the trimmed V and J ends, which lost 4 bases and 5 bases, there was a span of 11 bases. CDR3: CASSWSDGTEAFF. The CDR3 nucleotides are TGTGCCAGCAGTTGGTCGGACGGAACTGAAGCTTTCTTT.

Only a few counts were recorded for this clonotype. The J gene is TRBJ2-4, the V gene TRBV15; TRBD1 might be the D (6 bases). Per germline, CDR1 LNHNV and CDR2 YYDKDF (reference sequence). There are 13 residues in the CDR3. V was shortened by 4 bases and J by 7 bases, with 11 bases between the two germline ends. The CDR3 sequence: CATSNERGNIQYF. CDR3 in DNA: TGTGCCACCAGCAATGAAAGGGGGAACATTCAGTACTTC.

The chain has TRBV6-2 or TRBV6-3 and TRBJ2-1; D ambiguous. The CDR3 has 15 residues. The germline CDR1 and CDR2 sequences are MNHEY and SVGEGT. Trimming removed 4 bases at V and 6 bases at J, with 16 bases between. The DNA of the CDR3 is TGTGCCAGCAGTTCTGTCGGCCGGGTTGCCAATGAGCAGTTCTTC. Protein: CASSSVGRVANEQFF.

This rearrangement joins TRBV12-3 or TRBV12-4 to TRBJ2-1; 14 bases align to TRBD2. The CDR3 runs 17 residues. Trimming took 4 bases from V and 10 from J; bases not matched to a gene: 12. The CDR3 loop reads CASSSFLGLAGENEQFF. CDR3 in DNA: TGTGCCAGCAGTTCGTTTCTGGGACTAGCGGGAGAGAACGAGCAGTTCTTC.

The sample holds a few counts of this clonotype. The chain links TRBV6-6 to TRBJ1-2; TRBD1 is a possible D gene (6 bases). From germline, CDR1 is MNHNY and CDR2 SVGAGI (reference sequence). The CDR3 totals 16 residues. Trimming stripped 6 bases from V and 5 bases from J, with 22 bases between. In nucleotides, the CDR3 is TGTGCCAGCAGGAGTAACAGGGAGGGAGGGCGATATGGCTACACCTTC. Protein: CASRSNREGGRYGYTF.

The chain carries TRBV15 and TRBJ1-1; D ambiguous. CDR1 and CDR2 (germline): LNHNV, YYDKDF (reference sequence). The V end lost 5 bases, the J end lost 0 bases, and 13 bases lay between the germline ends. The CDR3 covers 15 residues. The CDR3 here is CATSGRSRMNTEAFF. The CDR3 DNA is TGTGCCACCAGCGGGAGGAGCCGGATGAACACTGAAGCTTTCTTT.

The rearrangement joins TRBV20-1 to TRBJ2-1; TRBD2 agrees at 9 bases. The germline V gene encodes CDR1 DFQATT and CDR2 SNEGSKA (reference sequence). The CDR3 extends over 17 amino acids. With 5 bases clipped from V and 7 bases from J, the junction kept 18 bases outside the gene matches. For the CDR3, the DNA is TGCAGTGCTGTTTCCTCCTGGGGTAGCGGGAGAGAAAATGAGCAGTTCTTC. This translates into CSAVSSWGSGRENEQFF.

The rearrangement uses TRBV2 and TRBJ2-7, with D perhaps given as TRBD1 or TRBD2 (5 bases each). This CDR3 has 16 amino acids. Germline CDR1 is SNHLY and CDR2 is FYNNEI. V shed 6 bases and J shed 5 bases, with 23 bases lying between them. CDR3 protein: CASRGVGLSATHEQYF. The CDR3 coding sequence is TGTGCCAGCAGGGGGGTAGGCCTATCAGCCACCCACGAGCAGTACTTC.

This clonotype was observed at least ten times. The rearrangement joins TRBV23-1 to TRBJ2-3; the D gene could be TRBD1 or TRBD2 (5 bases each). TRBV23-1 is sorted into the ORF group, with uncertain function. CDR3 length: 18 amino acids. Trimming stripped 3 bases from V and 4 bases from J, with 23 bases between. Here the CDR3 DNA reads TGCGCCAGCAGTCAGTACACAACCACGGGGCGATTCTCAGATACGCAGTATTTT. Translation: CASSQYTTTGRFSDTQYF.

This clonotype occurred a few times. The chain combines TRBV10-3 with TRBJ2-7; D is ambiguous. Germline loops: CDR1 ENHRY, CDR2 SYGVKD. Trimming pared 4 bases from V and 5 bases from J, leaving 9 bases between. The CDR3 is 12 residues long. The CDR3 loop reads CAISVQLNEQYF. CDR3 in DNA: TGTGCCATCAGTGTGCAGCTGAACGAGCAGTACTTC.

The chain recombines TRBV9 with TRBJ2-1; TRBD2 agrees at 9 bases. Trimming cost V 0 bases and J 7 bases; bases outside gene matches: 5. Germline lookup yields CDR1 SGDLS and CDR2 YYNGEE. The CDR3 is 15 residues long. As DNA, the CDR3 is TGTGCCAGCAGCGTAGGGAGCGGGGGGAAGAATGAGCAGTTCTTC. Translating gives CASSVGSGGKNEQFF.

The chain links TRBV19 to TRBJ2-7, with D perhaps TRBD1 (7 bases). CDR1 and CDR2 (germline): LNHDA, SQIVND (reference sequence). V lost 3 bases and J 1 base, leaving 10 bases between the germline ends. The CDR3 length is 14 residues. In nucleotides, the CDR3 is TGTGCCAGTAGTATCAGGGGGAGGTCCTACGAGCAGTACTTC. Its protein is CASSIRGRSYEQYF.

This clonotype was observed many times. The chain carries TRBV9 and TRBJ2-1; D may be TRBD2 (5 bases). The V and J ends lost 0 bases and 4 bases respectively, with 5 bases between them. Per the germline V gene, CDR1 is SGDLS and CDR2 is YYNGEE. The length of the CDR3 is 13 residues. The CDR3 sequence: CASSVAGYNEQFF. For the CDR3, the DNA is TGTGCCAGCAGCGTAGCGGGATACAATGAGCAGTTCTTC.

The rearrangement links TRBV12-3 or TRBV12-4 to TRBJ2-5, with D perhaps matching TRBD1 (6 bases). The V and J ends lost 3 bases and 7 bases respectively, with 24 bases between them. This CDR3 comprises 17 residues. The CDR3 DNA is TGTGCCAGCAGTTTCCTCGCTGGTGTACAGGGTGGCGGGACCCAGTACTTC. Protein product: CASSFLAGVQGGGTQYF.

J is TRBJ2-3 and V is TRBV11-3, with unresolved D. V dropped 1 base and J dropped 6 bases, with 14 bases sitting between them. CDR1 SGHNT and CDR2 YENEEA come from the germline V gene. The CDR3 is made up of 15 amino acids. The CDR3 DNA follows: TGTGCCAGCAGCTTAGGCAGGCGTATTACGGATACGCAGTATTTT. Translation gives CASSLGRRITDTQYF.

The DNA of the CDR3 is TGTGCCAGCAGCCAAGATCAGATAGGGAACTATGGCTACACCTTC. Its protein is CASSQDQIGNYGYTF. The chain employs TRBV4-2 and TRBJ1-2; D remains unclear. Trimming removed 0 bases from V and 2 bases from J, with 10 bases in between. Germline V gene lookup returns CDR1 LGHNA and CDR2 YNFKEQ. The CDR3 consists of 15 residues.

The chain employs TRBV20-1 and TRBJ2-3; 7 bases align to TRBD1. V dropped 6 bases and J dropped 0; count of bases not matched to a gene: 18. Germline V CDR1 and CDR2: DFQATT, SNEGSKA (reference sequence). The CDR3 contains 18 residues. The CDR3: CSASPLGQPSGSTDTQYF. For the CDR3, the DNA is TGCAGTGCGAGCCCCTTGGGACAGCCCTCGGGGAGCACAGATACGCAGTATTTT.

The chain employs TRBV20-1 and TRBJ1-3; D gene ambiguous. This CDR3 is 14 amino acids long. CDR1 DFQATT and CDR2 SNEGSKA come from the germline V gene (reference sequence). V gave up 0 bases and J gave up 0 bases, with 6 bases separating them. CDR3 residues: CSARDMYSGNTIYF. The CDR3 DNA sequence: TGCAGTGCTAGAGATATGTACTCTGGAAACACCATATATTTT.

J is TRBJ2-7 and V is TRBV4-1, with D unclear. The CDR3 length is 14 residues. Germline lookup yields CDR1 MGHRA and CDR2 YSYEKL. Trimming took off 3 bases at V and 0 bases at J, with 9 bases between the two ends. The DNA of the CDR3 is TGCGCCAGCAGCCAGATTGTCATCTCCTACGAGCAGTACTTC. Translating gives CASSQIVISYEQYF.

This clonotype has a handful of counts. The chain carries TRBV5-1 and TRBJ2-1; D is uncertain. Germline CDR1 reads SGHRS; CDR2 reads YFSETQ. Deletions cut 1 base from V and 7 bases from J, with 12 bases between. The CDR3 sequence is 14 residues long. Here the CDR3 reads CASSLLSVSNEQFF. CDR3 coding DNA: TGCGCCAGCAGCTTGCTGAGTGTTAGTAATGAGCAGTTCTTC.

This clonotype was detected only a few times. The chain couples TRBV24-1 to TRBJ2-1; TRBD2 matches 8 bases. V shed 2 bases, J shed 9 bases, and the junction held 8 bases outside the gene matches. This CDR3 comprises 15 residues. From germline, CDR1 is KGHDR and CDR2 SFDVKD. CDR3 bases: TGTGCCACCAGTGATTCCGTGCGGGGGGTAGGTGAGCAGTTCTTC. It encodes CATSDSVRGVGEQFF.

Ten or more counts support this clonotype. The genes are TRBV7-2 and TRBJ2-1; D uncertain. The V and J ends lost 5 bases and 0 bases respectively, with 2 bases between them. The germline V gene has CDR1 SGHTA and CDR2 FQGNSA. CDR3 size: 12 residues. The CDR3 coding sequence is TGTGCCAGCAGCCCCTCCTACAATGAGCAGTTCTTC. It encodes CASSPSYNEQFF.

Only a few counts were recorded for this clonotype. This chain links TRBV4-1 with TRBJ2-5; TRBD1 aligns across 7 bases. The germline gives CDR1 MGHRA, CDR2 YSYEKL. This CDR3 region has 15 residues. J lost 2 bases, V lost 3 bases, and 6 bases had no gene match. In DNA, the CDR3 is TGCGCCAGCAGCCAGGTACAGGGGAATCAAGAGACCCAGTACTTC. It encodes CASSQVQGNQETQYF.

CDR3 nucleotide sequence: TGTGCCAGCATGGGTCCGGGACGGACCTACGAGCAGTACTTC. Residues: CASMGPGRTYEQYF. The rearrangement links TRBV12-3 or TRBV12-4 to TRBJ2-7; perhaps D is TRBD1 or TRBD2 (5 bases each). This CDR3 is 14 amino acids long. V was pared by 7 bases and J by 2 bases, with 15 bases between.

In its sample, this clonotype was seen a few times. This chain connects TRBV18 to TRBJ2-1; 7 nucleotides match TRBD2. The CDR3 covers 17 residues. Germline lookup yields CDR1 KGHSH and CDR2 LQKENI. V gave up 2 bases and J gave up 7 bases; unmatched junction bases: 14. The chain's CDR3 is CASSPIGIIGGRNEQFF. The DNA for the CDR3 is TGTGCCAGCTCACCAATCGGTATCATCGGGGGGAGAAATGAGCAGTTCTTC.